This T cell receptor beta chain appears in the sequencing data of a study of blood T cell repertoires in COVID-19. V gave up 7 bases and J gave up 6 bases, with 13 bases separating them. Germline lookup yields CDR1 LNHDA and CDR2 SQIVND (reference sequence). CDR3 length equals 13 residues. Original methodology: Estimation of nucleated cell counts was performed using reference gene primer amplification. The data were produced by immunoSEQ multiplex PCR, yet TCRdb's version contains in-frame clones alone and is incomplete. V, J and clone size are taken as reported in that table, and D and trimming were inferred from the DNA itself. The table has over 110,000 clones, under 90% seen once; the top ten hold 3% to 4%. Residents of under 25 US areas, aged roughly 18 to 95 years, made up the participants.

The receptor's source is a man aged 50-60 years in a cohort exposed to, infected with or recovered from COVID-19 (not recorded which). The source material was PBMCs or T cells enriched from blood (not recorded which). V is TRBV19 and J is TRBJ2-1; possible D gene TRBD2, 5 bases. CDR3 amino acids: CASTEGRVNEQFF. In DNA form, the CDR3 reads TGTGCCAGTACAGAGGGTAGAGTCAATGAGCAGTTCTTC.